The 5 T cell receptor beta chains below were found in one sample sequenced in a study of blood T cell repertoires in COVID-19. Only in-frame clones appear in the TCRdb table, and some are missing; sequencing was by immunoSEQ multiplex PCR. Seen here are more than 85,000 clones, around 80% observed once, and the top ten hold approximately 15%. The sample was peripheral blood. Every receptor here comes from a woman of 80 years or more with acute or convalescent COVID-19.

This chain connects TRBV5-8 to TRBJ2-1; D perhaps matches TRBD2 (6 bases). Germline assignment: CDR1 SGHTS and CDR2 YDEGEE. Trimming took off 1 base at V and 5 bases at J, with 13 bases between the two ends. The CDR3 length is 15 residues. CDR3 loop: CASSLTGGGHNEQFF. The CDR3 DNA reads as TGTGCCAGCAGCTTGACAGGTGGAGGGCACAATGAGCAGTTCTTC.

The chain links TRBV18 to TRBJ2-7, with TRBD2 matching over 7 bases. CDR3 length equals 15 residues. Germline V gene data show CDR1 as KGHSH and CDR2 as LQKENI. V shed 0 bases and J 1 base; nucleotides not matched to a gene: 3. The chain's CDR3 is CASSPPRTSSYEQYF. The CDR3 DNA is TGTGCCAGCTCACCACCCAGGACTAGTTCCTACGAGCAGTACTTC.

This chain uses TRBV2 with TRBJ1-5; D remains ambiguous. The CDR3 length is 13 residues. The germline V gene encodes CDR1 SNHLY and CDR2 FYNNEI. Trimming left V 7 bases short and J 2 bases short, with 9 bases between. CDR3 bases: TGTGCCAGCATGTCAACGGGCAATCAGCCCCAGCATTTT. Translated, it gives CASMSTGNQPQHF.

The rearrangement joins TRBV6-1 to TRBJ1-5, with a weak D call TRBD1 (5 bases). This CDR3 is 16 amino acids long. Trimming pared 2 bases from V and 7 bases from J, leaving 18 bases between. Germline lookup yields CDR1 MNHNS and CDR2 SASEGT. CDR3: CASSEMTETLRQPQHF. CDR3 bases: TGTGCCAGCAGTGAAATGACAGAAACATTAAGACAGCCCCAGCATTTT.

The chain employs TRBV11-2 and TRBJ2-1; maybe TRBD1 (6 bases). The V gene's germline CDR1 is SGHAT and CDR2 FQNNGV. The ends were cut back, 1 base at V and 6 bases at J, with 13 bases in the middle. CDR3 length equals 15 residues. The CDR3 spells CASSLVRGQINEQFF. CDR3 DNA sequence: TGTGCCAGCAGCTTAGTTCGAGGACAGATCAATGAGCAGTTCTTC.